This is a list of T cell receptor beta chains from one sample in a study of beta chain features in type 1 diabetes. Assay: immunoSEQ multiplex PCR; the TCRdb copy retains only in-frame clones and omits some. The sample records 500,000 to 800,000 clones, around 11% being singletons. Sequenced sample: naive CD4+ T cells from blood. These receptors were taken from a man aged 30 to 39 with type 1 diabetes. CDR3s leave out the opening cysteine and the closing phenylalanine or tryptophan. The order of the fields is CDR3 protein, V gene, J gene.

ASSESGMGLGYT	TRBV25-1	TRBJ1-2
ASSQEIAGNTIY	TRBV5-4	TRBJ1-3
ASSYRRGGEQF	TRBV6-6	TRBJ2-1
ASRIPFGTSAEQY	TRBV11-2	TRBJ2-7
ASSSTGVRSGELF	TRBV5-1	TRBJ2-2
ASSLGTGELF	TRBV7-9	TRBJ2-2
ASSLGGSTNTIY	TRBV13	TRBJ1-3
ASSPMDTGSEQY	TRBV18	TRBJ2-7
ASSSTGVGNSPLH	TRBV5-6	TRBJ1-6
ASTGGGVRNEQY	TRBV28	TRBJ2-7
ASSPEGASGNIQY	TRBV5-4	TRBJ2-4
ASSLHRSQGAGGYT	TRBV23-1	TRBJ1-2
ASSFGTGALRTGELF	TRBV7-2	TRBJ2-2
ASSLLPGSNTEAF	TRBV7-9	TRBJ1-1
ASSVEGVSYNSPLH	TRBV9	TRBJ1-6
ASSFGDTEAF	TRBV11-2	TRBJ1-1
ASSPEYSGNTIY	TRBV9	TRBJ1-3
ASSPRSGQPQH	TRBV6-6	TRBJ1-5
ATAGTSVEQY	TRBV10-3	TRBJ2-7
ASSNRVHEQF	TRBV7-9	TRBJ2-1
ASSGFLGQPHRYT	TRBV9	TRBJ1-2
AWSGPDRSLGGLF	TRBV30	TRBJ1-4
AWSVRGHEQF	TRBV30	TRBJ2-1
ASSLARAFSGNTVY	TRBV13	TRBJ1-3
ASSFSDRVSSGANVLT	TRBV5-6	TRBJ2-6
ASSFTGTGDYEQY	TRBV7-2	TRBJ2-7
ASSPTGTSQETQY	TRBV10-2	TRBJ2-5
ASSNTGTANEKLF	TRBV7-2	TRBJ1-4
ASSKPAEDLL	TRBV21-1	TRBJ2-1
ASSQGGSQVYPLH	TRBV4-3	TRBJ1-6
ASSQVGTGYGYT	TRBV4-3	TRBJ1-2
ASSRRVTGQPQH	TRBV5-6	TRBJ1-5
ASSFGLLPGYT	TRBV28	TRBJ1-2
ASSSGGFPYEQY	TRBV28	TRBJ2-7
ASSEIGEKLF	TRBV10-2	TRBJ1-4
SVEEPSRRYGYT	TRBV29-1	TRBJ1-2
ASSQALNEQF	TRBV14	TRBJ2-1
ASSLDSIPLTFH	TRBV5-4	TRBJ1-6